The following is a T cell receptor beta chain sequence with its context. cDNA molecules, individually, were tagged with unique molecular identifiers. MiXCR, applied by TCRdb to the 5' RACE reads, yields one record per CDR3 protein. The table lists around 70,000 distinct CDR3 sequences, around 12% of them singletons. This record belongs to a study of early T cells in non-severe SARS-CoV-2 infection. J gave up 6 bases and V 10 bases, and 14 bases lay outside the gene matches. Germline V gene lookup returns CDR1 MNHNS and CDR2 SASEGT. This CDR3 spans 14 amino acids. The chain combines TRBV6-1 with TRBJ1-1; 7 bases are shared with TRBD1. Sequencing was done on a sample of whole blood. The sequence came from an adult who was a healthcare worker with PCR-confirmed SARS-CoV-2 infection or an uninfected control (not recorded which). The CDR3 here is CATMITGVNAEAFF. The CDR3 DNA sequence: TGTGCCACCATGATCACAGGGGTGAATGCTGAAGCTTTCTTT.